This T cell receptor beta chain was identified during a study of T cell clusters in autoimmune cytopenias. Study conclusions and caveats: Primary autoimmune cytopenia patients appeared to lack physiological T cell clusters present in healthy donors.

Turning to this clonotype: As yet, its antigen is unknown.

TRB amplification used approximately 270 ng of peripheral blood genomic DNA. Germline V gene sequence: CDR1 SGHDN, CDR2 FVKESK. This CDR3 has 13 residues. TRB was amplified by touch-down multiplex PCR, primer pools A and B combined. After re-calling the multiplex PCR reads, TCRdb lists one entry per CDR3 protein, DNA absent. Its table records more than 9,500 distinct CDR3 sequences. These data also formed part of another study, on T cell repertoires in aging, cancer and after chemotherapy. That report notes: Donor ages fell into six groups from 30 or younger up to 70 or older. Over several months to years, re-sampled healthy donor repertoires clearly shared clones. The full dataset contained 8.5 million to 10 million TCR reads.

The sequencing input was peripheral blood. The rearrangement uses TRBV14 and TRBJ2-7; lacking DNA, the TRBD1 call made by TCRdb goes unchecked. The source of this sequence is a human donor in good health. CDR3 loop: CASSQGDSYEQYF.